The 17 T cell receptor beta chains reported below all come from one sample, sequenced in a study of a mutant IDH1 vaccine in newly diagnosed glioma. The time point here: week 5, during vaccination. In the vaccine, a single dose held 300 ug of the mutant IDH1 20-mer peptide, along with topical imiquimod. Clones were read by immunoSEQ multiplex PCR, and TCRdb kept only the in-frame ones, dropping some. Of tens of thousands of clones in the sample, 75% to 95% were seen once. For these TCRs, the target antigens are not known. The input for sequencing was PBMCs, taken from a glioma patient whose treatment included an IDH1 peptide vaccine. These receptors were taken from a woman between 50 and 59 years old with glioma.

The V and J genes are TRBV5-1 and TRBJ2-5; tentative D call: TRBD1 (8 bases). V was trimmed by 4 bases and J by 5 bases, leaving 18 bases between them. The germline gives CDR1 SGHRS, CDR2 YFSETQ. The CDR3 spans 15 residues. The CDR3 DNA is TGCGCCAGCAGCCCAGGACAGGGAGGGTCTGAGACCCAGTACTTC. Translated, it gives CASSPGQGGSETQYF.

The chain joins TRBV11-2 to TRBJ1-5; D call uncertain. V lost 0 bases and J lost 7, with 7 bases in between. The CDR3 contains 13 residues. CDR1 is SGHAT, CDR2 FQNNGV, per germline. The CDR3 protein is CASSLDSRQPQHF. The CDR3 nucleotides are TGTGCCAGCAGCTTAGATTCTAGGCAGCCCCAGCATTTT.

The rearrangement links TRBV6-5 to TRBJ2-1, with D uncertain. Germline assignment: CDR1 MNHEY and CDR2 SVGAGI. There are 14 residues in the CDR3. The V and J ends lost 2 bases and 0 bases respectively, with 5 bases between them. This CDR3 is CASSYRASYNEQFF. Written as DNA, the CDR3 is TGTGCCAGCAGTTACAGAGCCTCCTACAATGAGCAGTTCTTC.

The rearrangement links TRBV19 to TRBJ1-5; no clear D gene. Per germline, CDR1 LNHDA and CDR2 SQIVND (reference sequence). Trimming removed 3 bases from V and 0 bases from J, with 6 bases in between. CDR3 length equals 14 residues. CDR3 nucleotides: TGTGCCAGTAGTATCTTCGTTAGCAATCAGCCCCAGCATTTT. It yields the protein CASSIFVSNQPQHF.

The chain couples TRBV9 to TRBJ1-3; D unclear. This CDR3 has 17 amino acids. V was shortened by 4 bases and J by 0 bases, with 17 bases between the two germline ends. Per the germline V gene, CDR1 is SGDLS and CDR2 is YYNGEE. CDR3 nucleotides: TGTGCCAGCAGCCCCACTATTGGAGGCCCCTCTGGAAACACCATATATTTT. This encodes CASSPTIGGPSGNTIYF.

V is TRBV10-3 and J is TRBJ2-1; 8 nucleotides line up with TRBD1. The germline V gene has CDR1 ENHRY and CDR2 SYGVKD. The V segment lost 8 bases and the J segment 2 bases; nucleotides outside the gene matches: 5. The CDR3 is made up of 14 amino acids. CDR3 residues: CAIGAGGPYNEQFF. The CDR3 DNA is TGTGCCATCGGTGCAGGGGGCCCCTACAATGAGCAGTTCTTC.

The rearrangement joins TRBV9 to TRBJ2-2, with a weak D call TRBD1 (5 bases). CDR1 and CDR2 from the germline V gene are SGDLS and YYNGEE. The CDR3 extends over 18 amino acids. Trimming left V 4 bases short and J 2 bases short, with 21 bases between. CDR3: CASSINQQGGPNTGELFF. CDR3 bases: TGTGCCAGCAGCATCAACCAGCAGGGTGGACCCAACACCGGGGAGCTGTTTTTT.

The chain recombines TRBV5-4 with TRBJ2-3; 8 nucleotides match TRBD2. J gave up 2 bases and V 1 base, and 3 bases lay outside the gene matches. CDR1 is SGHNT and CDR2 is YYREEE in the germline V gene (reference sequence). The CDR3 is made up of 15 amino acids. CDR3 bases: TGTGCCAGCAGCTTGAGTAGCGGGAACACAGATACGCAGTATTTT. It is translated as CASSLSSGNTDTQYF.

This sequence joins TRBV28 and TRBJ2-1, with D hard to call. The germline CDR1 and CDR2 sequences are MDHEN and SYDVKM. This CDR3 comprises 15 residues. Between the trimmed V and J ends, which lost 6 bases and 2 bases, there was a span of 14 bases. The DNA for the CDR3 is TGTGCCAGCAGCCCCGAAAGGTCGGCCTACAATGAGCAGTTCTTC. Amino acids: CASSPERSAYNEQFF.

V gene TRBV9 combines with J gene TRBJ2-3; 7 bases agree with TRBD2. V lost 0 bases and J lost 5; bases outside the gene matches: 6. This CDR3 is built from 15 residues. Germline V gene data show CDR1 as SGDLS and CDR2 as YYNGEE. This chain's CDR3 is CASSVDSGTVDTQYF. The CDR3 DNA follows: TGTGCCAGCAGCGTAGACAGCGGGACCGTAGATACGCAGTATTTT. Full variable domain (remainder filled in from reference TRBV9 and TRBJ2-3): DSGVTQTPKHLITATGQRVTLRCSPRSGDLSVYWYQQSLDQGLQFLIQYYNGEERAKGNILERFSAQQFPDLHSELNLSSLELGDSALYFCASSVDSGTVDTQYFGPGTRLTVL.

The count of this clone is one. The chain joins TRBV10-3 to TRBJ2-7, with TRBD2 identical over 9 bases. The CDR3 consists of 14 residues. V was pared by 6 bases and J by 0 bases, with 3 bases of the junction left unmatched. Germline assignment: CDR1 ENHRY and CDR2 SYGVKD. The CDR3 reads CAIRDSGSSYEQYF. The CDR3 bases are TGTGCCATCAGGGATAGCGGGAGCTCCTACGAGCAGTACTTC.

The CDR3 here is CASSSHPEQETQYF. The CDR3 DNA follows: TGTGCCAGCAGCTCACACCCAGAACAAGAGACCCAGTACTTC. This chain uses TRBV11-2 with TRBJ2-5; D gene uncertain. CDR1 and CDR2 (germline): SGHAT, FQNNGV. The CDR3 length is 14 residues. V was cut by 4 bases and J by 2 bases, with 11 bases left in between.

The chain combines TRBV10-3 with TRBJ2-5; TRBD1 agrees at 9 bases. The CDR3 spans 14 residues. V dropped 6 bases and J dropped 5; count of bases not matched to a gene: 7. The V gene's germline CDR1 is ENHRY and CDR2 SYGVKD. Here the CDR3 DNA reads TGTGCCATCAGCCCGGGACAGGGAAGGGAGACCCAGTACTTC. It translates to CAISPGQGRETQYF.

CDR3 sequence reads: CASSEGGGLGFYEQYF. CDR3 sequence (DNA): TGTGCCAGCAGTGAAGGAGGGGGCTTAGGGTTCTACGAGCAGTACTTC. The chain recombines TRBV2 with TRBJ2-7, with 7 positions matching TRBD1. Germline assignment: CDR1 SNHLY and CDR2 FYNNEI. CDR3 length: 16 amino acids. The junction had 9 bases not matched to a gene; V was cut back by 1 base and J by 3 bases.

The J gene is TRBJ2-5, the V gene TRBV28, with TRBD1 matching 8 bases. The CDR3 runs 18 residues. V shed 1 base and J 0 bases; nucleotides not matched to a gene: 10. CDR1 MDHEN and CDR2 SYDVKM come from the germline V gene. The chain's CDR3 is CASSLLKKLDRDQETQYF. In nucleotides, the CDR3 is TGTGCCAGCAGTTTATTGAAAAAACTGGACAGGGACCAAGAGACCCAGTACTTC.

In nucleotides, the CDR3 is TGTGCCACCAGCAGGGATATCTACGAGCAGTACTTC. Translated, it gives CATSRDIYEQYF. V usage is TRBV15 and J usage is TRBJ2-7; no reliable D call. The V gene lost 3 bases and the J gene lost 3 bases, with 6 bases spanning the gap. Per germline, CDR1 LNHNV and CDR2 YYDKDF (reference sequence). This CDR3 is built from 12 residues.

The rearrangement links TRBV7-9 to TRBJ2-7; D possibly corresponds to TRBD2 (5 bases). This CDR3 spans 13 amino acids. Deletions cut 6 bases from V and 6 bases from J, with 15 bases between. Per the germline V gene, CDR1 is SEHNR and CDR2 is FQNEAQ (reference sequence). CDR3 DNA sequence: TGTGCCAGCAGTCCCCGGACGGGAAGCGAGCAGTACTTC. It encodes CASSPRTGSEQYF.